This TCR beta chain was identified during a study of blood T cell repertoires in COVID-19. Enrollees, roughly 18 to 89 years old, lived in about two dozen US areas. Grouping used clinical history reported by participants in a survey and questionnaire. Recovered participants had two consecutive negative NP/OP PCR tests, healthcare professional clearance, or symptom resolution. Original data processing: Using reference gene primer amplification, nucleated cell counts were estimated. Method: immunoSEQ multiplex PCR; TCRdb's copy keeps in-frame clones and lacks some. D and trimming come from the DNA, and the V and J calls and clone size come from that table. Of 310,000 or so clones listed, 87% were seen once; the top ten hold around 5.9%. J gave up 2 bases and V 5 bases, and 9 bases lay outside the gene matches. This CDR3 comprises 16 residues. Germline CDR1 is LNHDA and CDR2 is SQIVND (reference sequence).

J is TRBJ1-5 and V is TRBV19; 7 positions match TRBD1. This TCR came from a woman aged 30 to 39 who had recovered from COVID-19. Sequenced sample: PBMCs or T cells enriched from blood (not recorded which). CDR3 DNA: TGTGCCAGTAGTGCCCGACAGGGCATGGGCAATCAGCCCCAGCATTTT. Its protein is CASSARQGMGNQPQHF.